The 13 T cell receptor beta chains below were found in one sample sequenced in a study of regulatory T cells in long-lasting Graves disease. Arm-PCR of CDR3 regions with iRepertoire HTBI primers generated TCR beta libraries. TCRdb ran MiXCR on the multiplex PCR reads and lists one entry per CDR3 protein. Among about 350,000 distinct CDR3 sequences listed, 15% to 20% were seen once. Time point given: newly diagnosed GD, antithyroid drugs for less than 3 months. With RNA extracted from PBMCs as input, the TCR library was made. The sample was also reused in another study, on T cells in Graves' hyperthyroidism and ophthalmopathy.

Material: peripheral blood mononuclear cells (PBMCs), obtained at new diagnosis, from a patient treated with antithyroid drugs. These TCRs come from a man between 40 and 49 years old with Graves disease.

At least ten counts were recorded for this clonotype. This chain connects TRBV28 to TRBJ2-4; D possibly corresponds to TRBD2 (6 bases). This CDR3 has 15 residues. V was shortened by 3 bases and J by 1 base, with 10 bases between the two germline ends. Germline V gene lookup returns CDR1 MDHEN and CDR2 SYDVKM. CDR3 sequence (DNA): TGTGCCAGCAGTTTTTTGGAGGGTGCCAAAAACATTCAGTACTTC. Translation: CASSFLEGAKNIQYF.

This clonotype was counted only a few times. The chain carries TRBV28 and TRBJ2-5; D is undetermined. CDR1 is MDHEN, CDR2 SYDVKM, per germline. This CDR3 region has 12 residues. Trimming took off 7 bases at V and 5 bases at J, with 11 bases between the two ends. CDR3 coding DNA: TGTGCCAGCAAGGGTATAGTGGAGACCCAGTACTTC. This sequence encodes CASKGIVETQYF.

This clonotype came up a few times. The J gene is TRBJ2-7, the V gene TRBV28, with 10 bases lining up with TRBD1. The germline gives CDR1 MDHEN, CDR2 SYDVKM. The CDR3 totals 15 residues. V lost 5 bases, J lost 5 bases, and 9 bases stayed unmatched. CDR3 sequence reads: CASSTRDRGIHEQYF. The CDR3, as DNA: TGTGCCAGCAGTACCAGGGACAGGGGTATCCACGAGCAGTACTTC.

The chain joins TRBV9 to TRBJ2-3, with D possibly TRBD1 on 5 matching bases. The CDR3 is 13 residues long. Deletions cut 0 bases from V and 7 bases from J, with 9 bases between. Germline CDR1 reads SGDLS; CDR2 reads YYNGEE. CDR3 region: CASSVGPDNTQYF. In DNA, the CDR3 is TGTGCCAGCAGCGTAGGACCGGACAATACGCAGTATTTT.

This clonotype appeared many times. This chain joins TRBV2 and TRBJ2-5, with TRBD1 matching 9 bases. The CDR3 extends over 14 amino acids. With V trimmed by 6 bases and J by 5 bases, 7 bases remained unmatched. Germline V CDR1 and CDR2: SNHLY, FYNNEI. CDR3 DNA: TGTGCCAGCAGCCCCGGGACAGGGTGGGAGACCCAGTACTTC. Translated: CASSPGTGWETQYF.

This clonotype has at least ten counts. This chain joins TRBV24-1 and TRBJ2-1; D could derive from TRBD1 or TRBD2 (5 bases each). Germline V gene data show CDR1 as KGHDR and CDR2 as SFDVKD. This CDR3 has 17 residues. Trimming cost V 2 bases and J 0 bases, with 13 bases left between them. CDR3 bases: TGTGCCACCAGTGATTCGGGGCGTCTCAGCTCCTACAATGAGCAGTTCTTC. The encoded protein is CATSDSGRLSSYNEQFF.

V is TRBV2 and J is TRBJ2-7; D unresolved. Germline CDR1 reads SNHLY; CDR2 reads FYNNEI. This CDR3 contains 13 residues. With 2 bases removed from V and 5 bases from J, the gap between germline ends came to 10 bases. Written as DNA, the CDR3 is TGTGCCAGCAGTGAAAGGATAACAGACGAGCAGTACTTC. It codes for CASSERITDEQYF.

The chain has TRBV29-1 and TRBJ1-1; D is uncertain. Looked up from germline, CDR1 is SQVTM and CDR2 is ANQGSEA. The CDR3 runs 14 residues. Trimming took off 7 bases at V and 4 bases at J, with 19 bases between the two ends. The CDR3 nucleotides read TGCAGCGCTGAGAGGCAGGCCAGGAGCACTGAAGCTTTCTTT. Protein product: CSAERQARSTEAFF.

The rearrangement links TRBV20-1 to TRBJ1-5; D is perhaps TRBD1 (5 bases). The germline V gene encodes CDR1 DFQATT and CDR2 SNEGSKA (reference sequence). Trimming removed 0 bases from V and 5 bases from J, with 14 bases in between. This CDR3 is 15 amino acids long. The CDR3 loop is CSAREPRGGDQPQHF. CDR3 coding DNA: TGCAGTGCTAGAGAACCTAGGGGAGGCGATCAGCCCCAGCATTTT.

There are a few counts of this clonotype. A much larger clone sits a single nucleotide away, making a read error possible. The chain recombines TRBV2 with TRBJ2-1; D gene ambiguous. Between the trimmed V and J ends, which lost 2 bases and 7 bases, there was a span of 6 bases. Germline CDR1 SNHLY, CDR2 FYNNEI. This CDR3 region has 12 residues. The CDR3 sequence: CASSEIGNEQFF. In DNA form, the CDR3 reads TGTGCCAGCAGTGAAATAGGGAATGAGCAGTTCTTC.

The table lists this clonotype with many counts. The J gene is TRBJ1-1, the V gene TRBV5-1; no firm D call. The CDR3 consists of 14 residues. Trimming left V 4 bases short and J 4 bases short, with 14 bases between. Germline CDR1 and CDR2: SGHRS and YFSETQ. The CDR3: CASSQNVGFTEAFF. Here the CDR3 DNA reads TGCGCCAGCAGCCAGAATGTAGGGTTCACTGAAGCTTTCTTT.

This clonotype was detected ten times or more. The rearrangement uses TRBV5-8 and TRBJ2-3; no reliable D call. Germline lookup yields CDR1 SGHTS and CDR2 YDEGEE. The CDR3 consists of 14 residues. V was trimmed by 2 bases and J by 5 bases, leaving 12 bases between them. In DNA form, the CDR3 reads TGTGCCAGCAGCTTATACCCGATCGGAGATACGCAGTATTTT. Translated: CASSLYPIGDTQYF.

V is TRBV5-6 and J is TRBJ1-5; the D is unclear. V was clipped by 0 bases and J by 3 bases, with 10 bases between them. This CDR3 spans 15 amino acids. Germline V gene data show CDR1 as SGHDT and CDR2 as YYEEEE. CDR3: CASSLAAGNNQPQHF. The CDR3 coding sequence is TGTGCCAGCAGCTTGGCGGCGGGGAACAATCAGCCCCAGCATTTT.